This T cell receptor beta chain derives from a study of OX40 agonist ivuxolimab in advanced cancers. Study conclusions and caveats: Expanded peripheral T cells had an undetermined antigen specificity.

Concerning this clone itself: Its antigen remains unknown.

The germline V gene has CDR1 SGHNT and CDR2 YENEEA. The CDR3 sequence is 12 residues long. Between the trimmed V and J ends, which lost 1 base and 5 bases, there was a span of 6 bases. Libraries were prepared by immunoSEQ multiplex PCR; TCRdb keeps only in-frame clonotypes and omits some of them. The table records tens of thousands of clones, around 89% of them present only once. The gene calls are TRBV11-3 and TRBJ2-7, with D perhaps matching TRBD2 (5 bases). This TCR derives from an adult with an advanced solid tumor such as melanoma, head and neck, liver or kidney cancer. Sequences were derived from CD4+ or CD8+ T cells sorted from blood, sampled in a trial of the OX40 agonist ivuxolimab. The CDR3 DNA reads as TGTGCCAGCAGCTTAGGAGGGAACGAGCAGTACTTC. Translating gives CASSLGGNEQYF.